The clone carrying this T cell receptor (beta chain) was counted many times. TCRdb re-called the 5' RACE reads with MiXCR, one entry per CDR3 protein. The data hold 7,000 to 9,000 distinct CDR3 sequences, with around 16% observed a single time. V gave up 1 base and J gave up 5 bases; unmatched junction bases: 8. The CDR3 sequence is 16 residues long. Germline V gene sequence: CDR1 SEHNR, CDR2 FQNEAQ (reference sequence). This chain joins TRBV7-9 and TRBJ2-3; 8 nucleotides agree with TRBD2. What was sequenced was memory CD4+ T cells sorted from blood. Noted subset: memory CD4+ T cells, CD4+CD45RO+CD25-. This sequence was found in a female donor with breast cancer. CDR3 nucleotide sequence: TGTGCCAGCAGCTTAGACGGGGGGGAGATACGAGATACGCAGTATTTT. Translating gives CASSLDGGEIRDTQYF.